This TCR beta chain was retrieved from a study of control samples from healthy donors and cancer patients. The table came from immunoSEQ multiplex PCR; TCRdb's copy has only in-frame clones and leaves some out. This table holds some 76,000 clones, around 92% found once. Germline CDR1 is SQVTM and CDR2 is ANQGSEA. V gave up 4 bases and J gave up 3 bases, with 12 bases separating them. There are 13 residues in the CDR3. The specimen sequenced was PBMCs. The chain carries TRBV29-1 and TRBJ1-1; no definite D call. The receptor was isolated from a man aged 55 to 69 with lung cancer. CDR3 nucleotide sequence: TGCAGCGTTGTGAAGGGCCAGGACACTGAAGCTTTCTTT. It is translated as CSVVKGQDTEAFF.